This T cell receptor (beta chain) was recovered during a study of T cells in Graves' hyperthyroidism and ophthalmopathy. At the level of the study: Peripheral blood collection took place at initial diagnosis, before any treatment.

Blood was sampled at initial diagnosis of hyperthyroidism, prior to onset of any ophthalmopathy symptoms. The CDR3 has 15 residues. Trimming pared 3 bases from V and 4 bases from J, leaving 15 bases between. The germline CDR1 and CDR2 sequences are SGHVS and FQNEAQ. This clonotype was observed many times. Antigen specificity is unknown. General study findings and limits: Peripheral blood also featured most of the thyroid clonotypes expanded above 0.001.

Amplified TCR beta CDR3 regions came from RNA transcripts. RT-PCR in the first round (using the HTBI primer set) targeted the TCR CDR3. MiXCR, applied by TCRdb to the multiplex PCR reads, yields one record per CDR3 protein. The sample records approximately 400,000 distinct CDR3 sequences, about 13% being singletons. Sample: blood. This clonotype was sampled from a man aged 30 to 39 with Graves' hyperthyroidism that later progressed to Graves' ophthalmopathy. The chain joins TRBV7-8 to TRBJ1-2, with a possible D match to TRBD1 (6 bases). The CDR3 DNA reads TGTGCCAGCAGCTTGACAGGAAACGAAGTCTATGGCTACACCTTC. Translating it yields CASSLTGNEVYGYTF.